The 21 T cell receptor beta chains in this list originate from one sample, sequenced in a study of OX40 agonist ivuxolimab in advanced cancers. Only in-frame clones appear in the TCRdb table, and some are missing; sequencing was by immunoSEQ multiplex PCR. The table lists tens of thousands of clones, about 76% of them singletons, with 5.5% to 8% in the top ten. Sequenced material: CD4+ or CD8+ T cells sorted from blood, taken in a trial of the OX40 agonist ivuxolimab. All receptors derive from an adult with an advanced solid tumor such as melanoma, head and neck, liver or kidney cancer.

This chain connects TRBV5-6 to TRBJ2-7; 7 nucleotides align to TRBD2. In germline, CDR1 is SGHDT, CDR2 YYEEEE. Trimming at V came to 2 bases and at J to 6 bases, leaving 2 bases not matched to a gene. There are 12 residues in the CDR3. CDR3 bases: TGTGCCAGCAGCTTTGGCGGGGGCGAGCAGTACGTC. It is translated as CASSFGGGEQYV.

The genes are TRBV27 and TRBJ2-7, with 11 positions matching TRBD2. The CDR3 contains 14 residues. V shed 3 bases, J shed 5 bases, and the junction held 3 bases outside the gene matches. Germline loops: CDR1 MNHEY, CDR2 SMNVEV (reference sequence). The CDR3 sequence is CASSFLAGGHEQYF. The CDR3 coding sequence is TGTGCCAGCAGTTTCCTAGCGGGAGGACACGAGCAGTACTTC.

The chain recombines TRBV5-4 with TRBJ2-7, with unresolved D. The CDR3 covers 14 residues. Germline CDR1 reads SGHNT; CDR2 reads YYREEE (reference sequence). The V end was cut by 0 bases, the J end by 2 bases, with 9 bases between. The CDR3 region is CASSLGSQTYEQYF. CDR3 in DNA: TGTGCCAGCAGCTTGGGTAGTCAAACCTACGAGCAGTACTTC.

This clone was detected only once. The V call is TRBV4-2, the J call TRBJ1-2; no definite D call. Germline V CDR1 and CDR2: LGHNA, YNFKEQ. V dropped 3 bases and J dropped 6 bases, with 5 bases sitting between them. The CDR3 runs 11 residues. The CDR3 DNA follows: TGTGCCAGCAGCCATCGGGATGGCTACACCTTC. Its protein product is CASSHRDGYTF.

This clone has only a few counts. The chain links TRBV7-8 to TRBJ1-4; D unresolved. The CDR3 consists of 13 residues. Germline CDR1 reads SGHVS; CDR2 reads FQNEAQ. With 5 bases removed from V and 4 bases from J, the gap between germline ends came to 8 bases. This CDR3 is CASSLGINEKLFF. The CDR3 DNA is TGTGCCAGCAGCCTCGGGATTAATGAAAAACTGTTTTTT.

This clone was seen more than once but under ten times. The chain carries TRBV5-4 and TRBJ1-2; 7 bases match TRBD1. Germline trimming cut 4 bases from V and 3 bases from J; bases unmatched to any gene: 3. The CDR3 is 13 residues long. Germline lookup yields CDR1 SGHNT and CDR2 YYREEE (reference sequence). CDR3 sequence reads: CASSPTGDYGYTF. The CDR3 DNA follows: TGTGCCAGCAGCCCTACAGGGGACTATGGCTACACCTTC.

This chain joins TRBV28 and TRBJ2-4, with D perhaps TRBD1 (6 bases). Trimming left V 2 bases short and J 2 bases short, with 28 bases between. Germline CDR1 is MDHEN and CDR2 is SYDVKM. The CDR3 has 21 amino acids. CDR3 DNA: TGTGCCAGCAGTTTAATACCGGCAGGGGATCCTGGGGGTGGCTCCAAAAACATTCAGTACTTC. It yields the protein CASSLIPAGDPGGGSKNIQYF.

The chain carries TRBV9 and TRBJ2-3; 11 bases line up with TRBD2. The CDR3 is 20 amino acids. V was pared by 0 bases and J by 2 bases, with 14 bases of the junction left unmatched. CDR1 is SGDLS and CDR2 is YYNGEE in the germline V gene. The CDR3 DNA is TGTGCCAGCAGCGTAGAAGGTGCTAGCGGGGGGAACCCATACACAGATACGCAGTATTTT. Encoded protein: CASSVEGASGGNPYTDTQYF.

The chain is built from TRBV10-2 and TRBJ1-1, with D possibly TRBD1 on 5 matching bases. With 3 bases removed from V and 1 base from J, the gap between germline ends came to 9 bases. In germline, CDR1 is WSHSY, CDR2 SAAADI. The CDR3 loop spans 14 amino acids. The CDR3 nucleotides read TGCGCCAGCAGTGATCCAGGGAGGAACACTGAAGCTTTCTTT. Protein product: CASSDPGRNTEAFF.

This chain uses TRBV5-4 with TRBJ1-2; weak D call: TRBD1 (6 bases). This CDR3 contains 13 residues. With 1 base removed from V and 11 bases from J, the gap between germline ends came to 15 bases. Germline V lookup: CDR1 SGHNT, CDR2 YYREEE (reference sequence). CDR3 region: CASSLRQGLEYTF. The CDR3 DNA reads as TGTGCCAGCAGCTTGCGGCAGGGGTTGGAATACACCTTC. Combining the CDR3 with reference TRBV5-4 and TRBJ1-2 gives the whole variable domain ETGVTQSPTHLIKTRGQQVTLRCSSQSGHNTVSWYQQALGQGPQFIFQYYREEENGRGNFPPRFSGLQFPNYSSELNVNALELDDSALYLCASSLRQGLEYTFGSGTRLTVV.

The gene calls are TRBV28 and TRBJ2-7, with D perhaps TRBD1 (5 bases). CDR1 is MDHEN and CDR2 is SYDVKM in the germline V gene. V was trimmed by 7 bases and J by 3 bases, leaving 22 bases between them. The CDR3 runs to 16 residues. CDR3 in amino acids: CASTHRMQGGIYEQYF. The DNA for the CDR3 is TGTGCCAGCACCCACCGCATGCAGGGTGGGATCTACGAGCAGTACTTC.

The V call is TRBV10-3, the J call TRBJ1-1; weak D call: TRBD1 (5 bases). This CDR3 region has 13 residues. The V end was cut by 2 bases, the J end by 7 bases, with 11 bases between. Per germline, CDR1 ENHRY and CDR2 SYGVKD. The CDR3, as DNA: TGTGCCATCAGTGAGGCGGACAAATTTGAAGCTTTCTTT. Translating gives CAISEADKFEAFF.

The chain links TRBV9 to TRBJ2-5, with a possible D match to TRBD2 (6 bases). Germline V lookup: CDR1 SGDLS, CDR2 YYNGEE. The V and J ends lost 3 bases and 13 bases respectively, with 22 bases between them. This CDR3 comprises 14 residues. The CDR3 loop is CASSAAGLRREVYF. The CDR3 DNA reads TGTGCCAGCAGCGCGGCGGGACTGAGAAGAGAGGTGTACTTC.

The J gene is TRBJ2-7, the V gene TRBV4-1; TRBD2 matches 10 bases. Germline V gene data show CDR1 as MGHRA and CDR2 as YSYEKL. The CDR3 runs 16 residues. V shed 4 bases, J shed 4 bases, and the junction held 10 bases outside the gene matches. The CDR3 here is CASSPGTELAGYEQYV. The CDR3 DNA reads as TGCGCCAGCAGCCCGGGGACAGAACTAGCGGGGTACGAGCAGTACGTC.

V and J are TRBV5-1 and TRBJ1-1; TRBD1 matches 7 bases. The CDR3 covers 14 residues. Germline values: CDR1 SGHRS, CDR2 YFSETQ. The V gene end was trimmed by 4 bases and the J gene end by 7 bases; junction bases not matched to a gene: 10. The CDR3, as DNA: TGCGCCAGCAGCCCTGGGACAGCGAGGGGTGAAGCTTTCTTT. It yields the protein CASSPGTARGEAFF.

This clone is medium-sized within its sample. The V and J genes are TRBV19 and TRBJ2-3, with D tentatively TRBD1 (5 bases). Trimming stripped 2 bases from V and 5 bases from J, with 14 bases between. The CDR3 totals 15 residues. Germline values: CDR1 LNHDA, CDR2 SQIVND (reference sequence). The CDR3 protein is CASSITGSDGDTQYF. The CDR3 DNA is TGTGCCAGTAGTATAACAGGCTCTGATGGAGATACGCAGTATTTT.

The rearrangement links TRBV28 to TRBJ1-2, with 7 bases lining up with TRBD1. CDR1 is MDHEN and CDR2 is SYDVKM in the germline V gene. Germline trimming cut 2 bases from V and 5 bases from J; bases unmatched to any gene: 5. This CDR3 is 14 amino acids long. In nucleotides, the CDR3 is TGTGCCAGCAGTTTAAGGGGGCTTCGATATGGCTACACCTTC. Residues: CASSLRGLRYGYTF.

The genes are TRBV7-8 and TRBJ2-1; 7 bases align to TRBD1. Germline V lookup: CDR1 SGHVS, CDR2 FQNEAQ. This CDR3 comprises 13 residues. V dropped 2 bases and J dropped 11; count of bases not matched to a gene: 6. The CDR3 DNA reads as TGTGCCAGCAGCTTATGGACGACAGGGAAGCAGTTCTTC. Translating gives CASSLWTTGKQFF.

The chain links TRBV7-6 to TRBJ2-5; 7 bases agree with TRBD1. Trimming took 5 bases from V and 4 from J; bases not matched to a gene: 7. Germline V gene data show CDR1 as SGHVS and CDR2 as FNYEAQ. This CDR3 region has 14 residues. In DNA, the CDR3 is TGTGCCAGCAGCCAAACTTACAGGGGAGAGACCCAGTACTTC. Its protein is CASSQTYRGETQYF. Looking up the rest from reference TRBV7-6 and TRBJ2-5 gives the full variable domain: GAGVSQSPRYKVTKRGQDVALRCDPISGHVSLYWYRQALGQGPEFLTYFNYEAQQDKSGLPNDRFSAERPEGSISTLTIQRTEQRDSAMYRCASSQTYRGETQYFGPGTRLLVL.

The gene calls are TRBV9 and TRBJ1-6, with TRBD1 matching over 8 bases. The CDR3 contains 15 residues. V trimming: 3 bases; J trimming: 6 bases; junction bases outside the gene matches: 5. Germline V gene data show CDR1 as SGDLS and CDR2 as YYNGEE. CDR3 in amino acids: CASSAQGATNSPLHF. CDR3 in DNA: TGTGCCAGCAGCGCCCAGGGGGCGACTAATTCACCCCTCCACTTT.

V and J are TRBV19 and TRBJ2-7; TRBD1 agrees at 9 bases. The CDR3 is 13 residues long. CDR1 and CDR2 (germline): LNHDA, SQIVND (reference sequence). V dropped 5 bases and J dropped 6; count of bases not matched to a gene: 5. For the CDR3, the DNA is TGTGCCAGTAGTGTGGGACAGGGCGGCGAGCAGTACTTC. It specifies CASSVGQGGEQYF.